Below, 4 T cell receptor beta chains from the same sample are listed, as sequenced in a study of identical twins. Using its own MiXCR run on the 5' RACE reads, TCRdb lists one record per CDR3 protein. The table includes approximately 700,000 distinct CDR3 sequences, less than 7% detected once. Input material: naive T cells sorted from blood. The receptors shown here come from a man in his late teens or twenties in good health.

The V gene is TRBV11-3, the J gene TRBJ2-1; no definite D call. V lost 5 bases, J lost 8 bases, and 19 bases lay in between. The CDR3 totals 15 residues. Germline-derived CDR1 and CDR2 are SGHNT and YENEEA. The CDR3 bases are TGTGCCAGCAGCCCAAACACTGTTTCTCTGGATGAGCAGTTCTTC. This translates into CASSPNTVSLDEQFF. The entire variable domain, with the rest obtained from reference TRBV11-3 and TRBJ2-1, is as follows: EAGVVQSPRYKIIEKKQPVAFWCNPISGHNTLYWYLQNLGQGPELLIRYENEEAVDDSQLPKDRFSAERLKGVDSTLKIQPAELGDSAVYLCASSPNTVSLDEQFFGPGTRLTVL.

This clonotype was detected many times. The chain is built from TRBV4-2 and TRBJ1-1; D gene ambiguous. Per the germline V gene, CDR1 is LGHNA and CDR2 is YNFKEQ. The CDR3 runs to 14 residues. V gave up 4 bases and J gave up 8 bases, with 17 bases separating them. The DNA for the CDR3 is TGTGCCAGCAGCCGAGAAGGTGGGGATGGGGAAGCTTTCTTT. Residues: CASSREGGDGEAFF.

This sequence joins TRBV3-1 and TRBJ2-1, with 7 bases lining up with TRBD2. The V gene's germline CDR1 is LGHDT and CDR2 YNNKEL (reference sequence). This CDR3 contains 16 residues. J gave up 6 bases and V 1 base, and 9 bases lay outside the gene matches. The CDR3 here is CASSQVLGGVGNEQFF. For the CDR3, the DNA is TGTGCCAGCAGCCAAGTTCTGGGGGGGGTTGGCAATGAGCAGTTCTTC.

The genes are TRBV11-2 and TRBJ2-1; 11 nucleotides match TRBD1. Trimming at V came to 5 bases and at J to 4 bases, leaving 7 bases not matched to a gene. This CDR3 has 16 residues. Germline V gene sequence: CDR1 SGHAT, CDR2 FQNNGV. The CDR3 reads CASSRRDRGSYNEQFF. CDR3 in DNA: TGTGCCAGCAGCCGCCGGGACAGGGGGTCTTACAATGAGCAGTTCTTC.